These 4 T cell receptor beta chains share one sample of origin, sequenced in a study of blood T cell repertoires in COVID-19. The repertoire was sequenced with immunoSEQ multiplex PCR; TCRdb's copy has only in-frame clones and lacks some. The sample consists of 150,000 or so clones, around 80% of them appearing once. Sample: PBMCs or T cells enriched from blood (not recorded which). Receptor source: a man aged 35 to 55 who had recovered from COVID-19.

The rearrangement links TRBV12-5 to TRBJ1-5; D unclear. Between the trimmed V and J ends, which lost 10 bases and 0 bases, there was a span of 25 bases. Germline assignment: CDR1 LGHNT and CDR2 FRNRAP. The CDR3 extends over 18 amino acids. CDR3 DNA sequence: TGTGCTACAACCTCCCTCCGGACGGACTATTATAGCAATCAGCCCCAGCATTTT. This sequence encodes CATTSLRTDYYSNQPQHF.

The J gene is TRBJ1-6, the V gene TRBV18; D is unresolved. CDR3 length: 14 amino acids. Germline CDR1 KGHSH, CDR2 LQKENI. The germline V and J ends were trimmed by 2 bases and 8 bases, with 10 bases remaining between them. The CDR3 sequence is CASSPSQADSPLHF. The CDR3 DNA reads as TGTGCCAGCTCACCAAGTCAAGCGGATTCACCCCTCCACTTT.

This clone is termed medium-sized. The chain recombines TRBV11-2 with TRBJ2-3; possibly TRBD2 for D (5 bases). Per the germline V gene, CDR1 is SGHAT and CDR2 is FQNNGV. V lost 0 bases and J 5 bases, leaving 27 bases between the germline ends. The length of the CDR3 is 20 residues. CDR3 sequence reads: CASSLDYGRASWLRVDTQYF. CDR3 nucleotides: TGTGCCAGCAGCTTAGATTATGGGCGGGCTAGCTGGTTACGGGTAGATACGCAGTATTTT.

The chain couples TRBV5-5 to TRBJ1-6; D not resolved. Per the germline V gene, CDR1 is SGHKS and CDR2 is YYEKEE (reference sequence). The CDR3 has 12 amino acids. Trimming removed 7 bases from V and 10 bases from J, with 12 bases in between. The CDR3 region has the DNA TGTGCCAGCCGAGTTGCAGGATCACCCCTCCACTTT. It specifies CASRVAGSPLHF.